This T cell receptor (beta chain) was found in a study of blood T cell repertoires in COVID-19. TCRdb keeps only in-frame clones here, not all; method: immunoSEQ multiplex PCR. The sample yields about 140,000 clones, around 84% seen once. Germline V lookup: CDR1 ENHRY, CDR2 SYGVKD. The CDR3 loop spans 16 amino acids. Trimming pared 6 bases from V and 3 bases from J, leaving 20 bases between. Patients at the Seattle site were enrolled during active infection and followed longitudinally. The chain uses TRBV10-3 and TRBJ2-5; a possible D gene is TRBD1 (6 bases). Material: peripheral blood. The sequence was collected from a man aged 25 to 40 with COVID-19, enrolled during active disease. The CDR3 region has the DNA TGTGCCATCAGAGACCCTCGAATTCAGGGGAAAGAGACCCAGTACTTC. Its translation is CAIRDPRIQGKETQYF.